This T cell receptor beta chain derives from a study of post-analysis software for immune sequencing data (dated by TCRdb to about 2015). Context from the whole study: Recorded disease courses included relapsing-remitting, secondary progressive and progressive-relapsing multiple sclerosis, with some patients lacking subtype annotation. A subset of samples was prepared in parallel using single-end sample barcoding, then pooled and co-amplified after Illumina adapter ligation. The patient repertoires were compared against roughly 12 previously published healthy control repertoires obtained from donors aged roughly 6 to 28 years. Broad study findings and their caveats: Direct clustering with F measure revealed strong co-clustering of samples prepared in the same batch, which led to a batch-effect correction. Significantly lower normalized Chao1 diversity was found in multiple sclerosis patients than in controls, suggesting substantial peripheral T-cell clonal expansion. The control group was slightly older than the multiple sclerosis patient group. Four or five TRBV segments, including TRBV5-6, TRBV5-1 and TRBV20-1, were significantly more frequent in patients than controls.

V is shortened by 6 bases, J by 4 bases, and the region joining them spans 9 bases. Taken from the germline V gene, the CDR1 and CDR2 loops are ENHRY and SYGVKD. The CDR3 holds 12 amino acids from the cysteine to the phenylalanine. Only CDR3 DNA remains: 36 bases, in frame from the first base. Library preparation was by PCR. The instrument was an Illumina HiSeq 2500. To reduce PCR and sequencing biases, unique molecular identifiers were built into the TCR beta cDNA libraries. Every 1 to 10 million input T cells yielded approximately 500,000 cDNA molecules, meaning each molecule approximated one T cell. The patient libraries were prepared and sequenced with the same protocol used for the earlier healthy control dataset. Samples belonging to the same batch were prepared together, multiplexed and sequenced on a shared HiSeq lane. The paper's processing steps were these. Raw barcoded reads were processed with MIGEC, discarding single-read molecular identifier groups before consensus assembly and CDR3 extraction. Clonotype tables were post-analysed with VDJtools, and diversity was normalized by down-sampling all datasets to the smallest sample size. To correct batch-related cross-sample contamination, repertoire overlap clustering matched CDR3 amino acid sequences but not nucleotide sequences. Using fastp trimming at Q25 and MiXCR clonotype assembly, TCRdb reanalyzed the public sequencing data and kept in-frame beta chains. Each entry is one CDR3 protein sequence, shown with its most common DNA and genes. The V and J calls and clone size are TCRdb's, not the authors'. Within this sample are about 460,000 distinct CDR3 sequences, with less than 45% of them counted one time only. In total, the top ten clones hold roughly 12% of the sample.

This clonotype was recorded a few times. The antigen this receptor binds is unknown. It has no much larger one-base neighbor in the sample; base qualities were not kept. To demonstrate the VDJtools post-analysis software, the study profiled TCR beta repertoires from the peripheral blood of 10 to 15 young patients with multiple sclerosis. The multiple sclerosis patients were children and adolescents between roughly 6 and 16 years of age. Sequenced material: blood. This clonotype was sampled from a girl under 18 with multiple sclerosis. The sequence links TRBV10-3 to TRBJ1-2, with the D gene call left open. The CDR3: CAISQAAYGYTF. The DNA reads as follows: TGTGCCATCAGCCAGGCAGCCTATGGCTACACCTTC.